This TCR beta chain is from a study of human T cells and chemical hapten exposure. Study results and limitations: With regard to DPC sensitization, TCRs above 1 in 1000 frequency did not change.

TCRdb fed the RACE reads into MiXCR, producing one record per CDR3 protein. Among more than 250,000 distinct CDR3 sequences listed, approximately 7.5% were seen once. This clonotype was observed many times. The antigen is unknown. Germline CDR1 is MNHEY and CDR2 is SVGEGT. V was cut by 4 bases and J by 3 bases, with 13 bases left in between. This CDR3 is built from 15 residues. Time point defined: pre-sensitization, week 0. Described treatment: therapeutic diphenylcyclopropenone sensitization with weekly scalp DPC. Every donor had alopecia and was 18 to 70 years old; all were suitable for DPC. The gene calls are TRBV6-2 or TRBV6-3 and TRBJ1-5; D remains ambiguous. The clonotype originates from a young man with alopecia areata. Some clones in this sample may be carry-over from other donors' samples. Sequencing was performed on whole blood, taken in connection with sensitization to the hapten diphenylcyclopropenone (DPC). The CDR3 nucleotides are TGTGCCAGCAGTTTTTCCGGACGCTACAATCAGCCCCAGCATTTT. The encoded protein is CASSFSGRYNQPQHF.